This T cell receptor beta chain was observed in a study of OX40 agonist ivuxolimab in advanced cancers. Study-level information: Ivuxolimab was delivered to patients intravenously every 2 weeks at doses spanning 0.01 to 10 mg/kg. Study-wide results and limits: Compared with CD4+, CD8+ T cells on average had more expanded clones.

The CDR3 has 11 amino acids. The V end was cut by 7 bases, the J end by 0 bases, with 6 bases between. The germline gives CDR1 SQVTM, CDR2 ANQGSEA. Clones were sequenced by immunoSEQ multiplex PCR, and TCRdb holds only the in-frame ones, with some missing. The repertoire holds 68,000 or so clones, with 91% as singletons. About this clone: Its antigen remains unidentified.

The specimen comprised CD4+ or CD8+ T cells sorted from blood, sampled in a trial of the OX40 agonist ivuxolimab. This sequence originates from an adult with an advanced solid tumor such as melanoma, head and neck, liver or kidney cancer. The V gene is TRBV29-1, the J gene TRBJ2-5; D is uncertain. The CDR3 protein is CSGGNQETQYF. DNA of the CDR3: TGCAGCGGGGGAAACCAAGAGACCCAGTACTTC.